The count of the clone carrying this T cell receptor beta chain is one. Its specificity is unknown. Assay: immunoSEQ multiplex PCR; the TCRdb copy retains only in-frame clones and omits some. The sample includes 50,000 to 60,000 clones, about four fifths of them seen just once. This sample was taken from a study of memory CD4+ T cells and cytomegalovirus serostatus. Study outcomes and limitations: Of 150 to 200 reported CMV TCRbeta sequences, roughly 70 were found in memory CD4+ repertoires.

Single viable CD3+CD4+CD8-CD45RO+ cells were sorted as the memory CD4+ T cells. The sequencing sample was made of memory CD4+ T cells from blood. This TCR derives from an adult in good health and CMV-seronegative.

CDR3 in amino acids: CSASWLTGYTF. CDR3 bases: TGCAGTGCTAGTTGGCTCACTGGCTACACCTTC. The chain employs TRBV20-1 and TRBJ1-2; no firm D call. CDR3 size: 11 residues. Germline-derived CDR1 and CDR2 are DFQATT and SNEGSKA (reference sequence). Between the trimmed V and J ends, which lost 3 bases and 7 bases, there was a span of 9 bases.